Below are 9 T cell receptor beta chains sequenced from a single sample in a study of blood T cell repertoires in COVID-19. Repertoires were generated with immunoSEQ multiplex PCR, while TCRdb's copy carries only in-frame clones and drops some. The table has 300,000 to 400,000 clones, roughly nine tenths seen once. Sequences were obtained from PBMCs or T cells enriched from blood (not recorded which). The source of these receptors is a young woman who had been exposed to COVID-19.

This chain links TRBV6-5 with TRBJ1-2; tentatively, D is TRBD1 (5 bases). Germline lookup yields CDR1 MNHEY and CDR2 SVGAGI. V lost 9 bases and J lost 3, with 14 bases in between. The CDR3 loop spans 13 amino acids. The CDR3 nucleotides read TGTGCCAGTAAGACAGTTACTTACTATGGCTACACCTTC. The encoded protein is CASKTVTYYGYTF.

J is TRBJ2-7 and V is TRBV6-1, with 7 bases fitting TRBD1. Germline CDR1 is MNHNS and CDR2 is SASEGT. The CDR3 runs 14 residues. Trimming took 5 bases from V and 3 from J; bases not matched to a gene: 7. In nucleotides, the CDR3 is TGTGCCAGCAGTTATGGGACAGCCTTCTACGAGCAGTACTTC. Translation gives CASSYGTAFYEQYF.

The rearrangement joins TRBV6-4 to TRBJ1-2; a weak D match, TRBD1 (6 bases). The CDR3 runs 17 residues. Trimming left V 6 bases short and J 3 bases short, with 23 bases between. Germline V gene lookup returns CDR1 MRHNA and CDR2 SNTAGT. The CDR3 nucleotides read TGTGCCAGCAGGACTACCTCAAGTCCCGGACAGCACTATGGCTACACCTTC. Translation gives CASRTTSSPGQHYGYTF.

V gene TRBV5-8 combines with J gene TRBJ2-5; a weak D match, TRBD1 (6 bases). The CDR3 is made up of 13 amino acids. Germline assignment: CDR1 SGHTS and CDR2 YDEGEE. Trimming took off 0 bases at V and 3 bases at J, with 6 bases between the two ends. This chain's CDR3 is CASSLDREETQYF. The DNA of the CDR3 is TGTGCCAGCAGCTTGGACAGGGAAGAGACCCAGTACTTC.

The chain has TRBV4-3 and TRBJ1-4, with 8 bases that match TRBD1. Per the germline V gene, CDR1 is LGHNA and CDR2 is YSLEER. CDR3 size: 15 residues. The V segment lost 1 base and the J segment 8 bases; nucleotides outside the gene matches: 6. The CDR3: CASSQVDRVGEKLFF. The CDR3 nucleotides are TGCGCCAGCAGCCAAGTGGACAGGGTGGGCGAAAAACTGTTTTTT.

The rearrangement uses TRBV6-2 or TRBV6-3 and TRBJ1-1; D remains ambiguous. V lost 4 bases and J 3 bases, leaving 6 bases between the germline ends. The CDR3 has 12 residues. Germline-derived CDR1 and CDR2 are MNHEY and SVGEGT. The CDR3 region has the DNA TGTGCCAGCAGTTGGGCATACACTGAAGCTTTCTTT. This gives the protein CASSWAYTEAFF.

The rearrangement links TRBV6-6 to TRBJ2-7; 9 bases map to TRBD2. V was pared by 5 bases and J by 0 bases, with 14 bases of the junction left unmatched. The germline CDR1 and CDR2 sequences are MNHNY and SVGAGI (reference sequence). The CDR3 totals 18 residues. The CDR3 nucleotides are TGTGCCAGCAGTCGAGCCCTCGGTAGCGGGGGATTCTCCTACGAGCAGTACTTC. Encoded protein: CASSRALGSGGFSYEQYF.

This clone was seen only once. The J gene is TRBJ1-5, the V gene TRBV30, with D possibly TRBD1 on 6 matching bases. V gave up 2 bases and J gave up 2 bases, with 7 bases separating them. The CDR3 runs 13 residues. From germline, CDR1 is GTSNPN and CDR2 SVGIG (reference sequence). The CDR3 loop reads CAWSQGRNQPQHF. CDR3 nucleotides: TGTGCCTGGAGTCAGGGGCGCAATCAGCCCCAGCATTTT.

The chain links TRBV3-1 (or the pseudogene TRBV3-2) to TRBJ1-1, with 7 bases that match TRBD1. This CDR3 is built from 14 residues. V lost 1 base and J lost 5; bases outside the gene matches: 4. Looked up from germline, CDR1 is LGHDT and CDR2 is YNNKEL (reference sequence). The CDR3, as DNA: TGTGCCAGCAGCCAAGTTACAGGGGAAACTGAAGCTTTCTTT. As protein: CASSQVTGETEAFF.